This TCR beta chain derives from a study of CD8 T cells in ankylosing spondylitis. Libraries of TCR beta came from quantitative 5'-RACE with molecular barcodes. Via MiXCR, TCRdb re-called the 5' RACE reads, giving one row per CDR3 protein. The table lists around 300,000 distinct CDR3 sequences, roughly 14% of them singletons. Germline assignment: CDR1 SGDLS and CDR2 YYNGEE. The CDR3 extends over 11 amino acids. The germline V and J ends were trimmed by 3 bases and 8 bases, with 8 bases remaining between them. Overall study results and limits: There was a TCR beta motif, made of several highly homologous variants, that appeared characteristic of ankylosing spondylitis blood. Disease-linked clones displayed a CD8+ phenotype and appeared relatively rarely in peripheral blood. Enrichment of disease-linked clones was reportedly significant in matched ankylosing spondylitis synovial fluid.

The table lists this clonotype with a count of one. The antigen remains unidentified. The V gene is TRBV9, the J gene TRBJ1-2, with D tentatively TRBD1 (5 bases). Material: blood, either unsorted or a sorted T cell fraction (not recorded which). This sequence originates from a male donor with ankylosing spondylitis or in good health (not recorded which). The CDR3 sequence: CASSDGGGYTF. In nucleotides, the CDR3 is TGTGCCAGCAGCGACGGGGGAGGCTACACCTTC.